The rows below give T cell receptor beta chains drawn from one sample of a study of blood T cell repertoires in COVID-19. Only in-frame clones appear in the TCRdb table, and some are missing; sequencing was by immunoSEQ multiplex PCR. The sample consists of fewer than 90,000 clones, 60% to 80% of them appearing once. Specimen: peripheral blood. The receptor set was obtained from a woman of 80 years or more with acute or convalescent COVID-19. Both conserved end residues are part of each CDR3.

v_gene	j_gene	CDR3aa
TRBV19	TRBJ1-2	CASSILFGIVIYGYTF
TRBV12-3/TRBV12-4	TRBJ1-1	CASREMNTEAFF
TRBV3-1/TRBV3-2	TRBJ1-6	CASSLRLVSPLHF
TRBV3-1/TRBV3-2	TRBJ2-7	CASSQGLTSGDSYEQYF
TRBV5-1	TRBJ1-2	CASSLGAGSLNYGYTF
TRBV2	TRBJ2-7	CASRGTGGNEQYF
TRBV28	TRBJ1-2	CASSQAGINLRLYGYTF
TRBV7-8	TRBJ1-6	CASSLGRGLSNSPLHF
TRBV6-2/TRBV6-3	TRBJ1-1	CASSLPGFGAFF
TRBV18	TRBJ1-1	CASSTNPTGVNTEAFF
TRBV7-2	TRBJ1-5	CASSSISGQPQHF
TRBV5-1	TRBJ2-7	CASSWAGDYEQYF
TRBV4-2	TRBJ1-2	CASSQDFQGSGYTF
TRBV7-9	TRBJ2-3	CASTLQGSTDTQYF
TRBV9	TRBJ1-2	CASSPPSRGYTF
TRBV27	TRBJ1-3	CASSLNRGVDTIYF
TRBV5-1	TRBJ2-3	CASSQTGVGADTQYF
TRBV19	TRBJ2-5	CASRSPQETQYF
TRBV2	TRBJ2-3	CASSGGPYTQYF
TRBV30	TRBJ1-1	CAWSVSVSGGRQAFF
TRBV7-8	TRBJ1-2	CASSLAQGYYGYTF
TRBV3-1/TRBV3-2	TRBJ2-2	CASSQGGWGTVNTGELFF
TRBV19	TRBJ1-5	CASSIRDTDWPQHF
TRBV6-6	TRBJ1-1	CASRDNQMGTEAFF
TRBV6-2/TRBV6-3	TRBJ1-6	CASSSLGPASGNSPLHF
TRBV10-3	TRBJ2-5	CAISPSQETQYF
TRBV28	TRBJ1-3	CASSSGSDSGNTIYF
TRBV7-2	TRBJ2-2	CASSLIRGRTAGELFF
TRBV12-5	TRBJ2-5	CASGLGLSTGGETQYF